Here is one TCR beta chain with its context. Its specificity is unknown. The data belong to a study of blood T cells in healthy people across ages. Peripheral blood, around 10 milliliters per donor, was collected. The CDR3 consists of 15 residues. Germline V gene data show CDR1 as SGDLS and CDR2 as YYNGEE. Trimming took off 4 bases at V and 0 bases at J, with 11 bases between the two ends. With a J-beta primer mix and a sample-barcoded 5' primer, a second PCR ran about 7 to 11 cycles. TCRdb independently ran MiXCR on the 5' RACE reads; one entry per CDR3 protein. The sample has 600,000 to 1,000,000 distinct CDR3 sequences; over 45% are singletons. Regarding the study as a whole: Donors of long life had a larger count of naive CD4+ cells and greater diversity than aged donors. With unsorted PBMCs, a conclusive comparison of naive versus antigen-experienced cells was not possible. With age, beta diversity per million T cells declined roughly linearly, significantly by approximately 40.

The source material was blood. The clonotype originates from a man younger than 45 in good health. The chain couples TRBV9 to TRBJ2-1; D is ambiguous. CDR3 nucleotides: TGTGCCAGCAGCCTCACGGATAGCTCCTACAATGAGCAGTTCTTC. It yields the protein CASSLTDSSYNEQFF.